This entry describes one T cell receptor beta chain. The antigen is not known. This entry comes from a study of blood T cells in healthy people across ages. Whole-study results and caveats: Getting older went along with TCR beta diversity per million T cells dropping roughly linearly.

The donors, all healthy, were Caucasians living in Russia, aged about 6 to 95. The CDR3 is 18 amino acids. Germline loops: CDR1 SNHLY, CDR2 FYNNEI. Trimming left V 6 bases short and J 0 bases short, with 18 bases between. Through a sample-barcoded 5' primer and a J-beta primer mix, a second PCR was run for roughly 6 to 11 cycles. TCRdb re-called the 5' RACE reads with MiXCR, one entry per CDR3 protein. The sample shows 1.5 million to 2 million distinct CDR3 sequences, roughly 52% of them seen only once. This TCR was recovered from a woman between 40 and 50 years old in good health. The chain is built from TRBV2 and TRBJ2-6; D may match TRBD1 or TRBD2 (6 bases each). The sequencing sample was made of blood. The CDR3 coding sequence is TGTGCCAGCAGGGGGGGCCTCTCGCCCATCTCTGGGGCCAACGTCCTGACTTTC. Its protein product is CASRGGLSPISGANVLTF.